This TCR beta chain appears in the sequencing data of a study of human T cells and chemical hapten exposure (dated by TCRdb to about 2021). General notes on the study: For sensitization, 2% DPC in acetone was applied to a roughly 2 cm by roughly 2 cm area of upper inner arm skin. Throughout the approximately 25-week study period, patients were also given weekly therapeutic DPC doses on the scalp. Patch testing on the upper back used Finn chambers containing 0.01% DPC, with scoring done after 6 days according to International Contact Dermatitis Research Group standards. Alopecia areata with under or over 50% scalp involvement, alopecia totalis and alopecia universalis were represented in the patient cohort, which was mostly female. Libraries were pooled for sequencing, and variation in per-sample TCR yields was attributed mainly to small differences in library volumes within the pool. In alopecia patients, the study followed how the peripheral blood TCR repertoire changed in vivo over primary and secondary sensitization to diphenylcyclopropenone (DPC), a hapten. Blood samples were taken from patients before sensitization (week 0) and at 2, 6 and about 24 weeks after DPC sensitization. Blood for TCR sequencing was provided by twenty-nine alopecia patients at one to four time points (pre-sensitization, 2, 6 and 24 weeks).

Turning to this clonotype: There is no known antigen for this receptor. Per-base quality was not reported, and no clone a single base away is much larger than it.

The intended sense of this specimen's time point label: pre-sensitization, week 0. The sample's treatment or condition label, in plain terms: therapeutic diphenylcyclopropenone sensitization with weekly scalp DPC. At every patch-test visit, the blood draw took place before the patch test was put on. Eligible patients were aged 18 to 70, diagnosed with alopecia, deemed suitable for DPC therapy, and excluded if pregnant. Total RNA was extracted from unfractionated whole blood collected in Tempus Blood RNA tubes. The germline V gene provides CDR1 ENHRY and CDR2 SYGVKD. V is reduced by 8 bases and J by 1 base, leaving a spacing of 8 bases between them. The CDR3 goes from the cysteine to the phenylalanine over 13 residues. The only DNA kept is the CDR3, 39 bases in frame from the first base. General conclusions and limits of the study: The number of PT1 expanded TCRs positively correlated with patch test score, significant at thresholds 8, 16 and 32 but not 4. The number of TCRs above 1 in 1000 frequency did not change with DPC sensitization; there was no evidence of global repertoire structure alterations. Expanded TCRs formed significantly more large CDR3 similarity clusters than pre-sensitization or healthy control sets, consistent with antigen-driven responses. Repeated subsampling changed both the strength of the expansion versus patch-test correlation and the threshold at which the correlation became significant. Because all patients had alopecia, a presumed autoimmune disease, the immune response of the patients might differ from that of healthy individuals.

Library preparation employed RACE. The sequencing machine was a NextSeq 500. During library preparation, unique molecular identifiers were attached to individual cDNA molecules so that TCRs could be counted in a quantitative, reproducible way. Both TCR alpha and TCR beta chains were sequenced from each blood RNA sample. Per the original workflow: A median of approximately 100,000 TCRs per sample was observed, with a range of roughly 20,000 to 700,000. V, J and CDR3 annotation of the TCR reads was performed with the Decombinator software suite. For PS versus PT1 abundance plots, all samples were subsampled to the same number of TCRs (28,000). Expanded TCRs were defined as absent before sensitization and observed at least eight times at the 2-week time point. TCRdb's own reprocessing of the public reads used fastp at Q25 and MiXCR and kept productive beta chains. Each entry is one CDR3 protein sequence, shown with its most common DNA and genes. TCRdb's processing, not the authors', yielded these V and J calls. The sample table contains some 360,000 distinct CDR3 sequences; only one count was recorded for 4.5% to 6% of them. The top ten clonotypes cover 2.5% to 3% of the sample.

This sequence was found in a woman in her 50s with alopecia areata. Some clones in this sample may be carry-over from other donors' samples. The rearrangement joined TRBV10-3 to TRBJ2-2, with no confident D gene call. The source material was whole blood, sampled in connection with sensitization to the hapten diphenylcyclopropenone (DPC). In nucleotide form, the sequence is TGTGCCATCCTAGAAATGAACACCGGGGAGCTGTTTTTT. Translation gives CAILEMNTGELFF.